The 19 T cell receptor gamma chains listed next were all sequenced from one sample in a study of intestinal T cells in coeliac disease. Each case's genomic DNA was extracted from ten roughly 5-µm formalin-fixed paraffin-embedded scrolls. TRG repertoires were amplified with LymphoTrack primers from 150 to 250 ng of biopsy DNA. TCRdb redid the clone calls on the multiplex PCR reads with CATT. The sample has several hundred gamma-chain clones; approximately 50% are singletons. The sample taken for sequencing was a duodenal biopsy. These receptors were taken from a human donor with celiac disease.

This clone was counted between two and nine times. The junction differs from germline at one of its ends, possibly a read error. The rearrangement joins TRGV2 to TRGJP1. Germline CDR1 reads EGSNGY; CDR2 reads YDSYNSKV. This CDR3 is built from 16 residues. CDR3 bases: TGTGCCACCTGGGACGGCCTAGATACCACTGATTGGTTCAAGATATTT. This encodes CATWDGLDTTDWFKIF.

Within the sample, this clone is large. This chain connects TRGV8 to TRGJ1 or TRGJ2. V shed 0 bases and J 12 bases; nucleotides not matched to a gene: 8. Germline CDR1 VENAVY, CDR2 YDSYNSRV. CDR3 length: 12 amino acids. CDR3 residues: CATWDRRRRKLF. CDR3 bases: TGTGCCACCTGGGATAGGCGGAGGAGGAAACTCTTT.

This sequence joins TRGV10 and TRGJP1. TRGV10 is filed as an ORF, its function uncertain. The CDR3 is made up of 14 amino acids. For the CDR3, the DNA is TGTGCCTGCGTGGGCCATACCACTGGTTGGTTCAAGATATTT. Its translation is CACVGHTTGWFKIF.

The chain recombines TRGV2 with TRGJP2. V was clipped by 1 base and J by 5 bases; unmatched bases: 4. The CDR3 totals 14 residues. The V gene's germline CDR1 is EGSNGY and CDR2 YDSYNSKV. The CDR3 protein is CATWDGQSDWIKTF. CDR3 nucleotide sequence: TGTGCCACCTGGGACGGCCAGAGTGATTGGATCAAGACGTTT.

This clone qualifies as hyperexpanded (1% or more). The CDR3 coding sequence is TGTGCCACCTGGGACGGGGCACCAGGTAGTGATTGGATCAAGACGTTT. Protein product: CATWDGAPGSDWIKTF. This chain connects TRGV2 to TRGJP2. This CDR3 is 16 amino acids long. Germline CDR1 EGSNGY, CDR2 YDSYNSKV. The junction had 7 bases not matched to a gene; V was cut back by 0 bases and J by 3 bases.

This clone ranks as large (0.1 to 1%). V and J are TRGV4 and TRGJ1 or TRGJ2. The CDR3 is 14 amino acids. Trimming cost V 0 bases and J 10 bases; bases outside gene matches: 12. Germline V gene data show CDR1 as EGSTGY and CDR2 as YDSYTSSV. This CDR3 reads CATWDGPFQYKKLF. The CDR3 nucleotides are TGTGCCACCTGGGATGGGCCGTTCCAGTACAAGAAACTCTTT.

The gene calls are TRGV3 and TRGJP2. Germline CDR1 VTNTFY, CDR2 YDVSTARD (reference sequence). This CDR3 region has 16 residues. Unmatched junction bases numbered 12, after V lost 0 bases and J lost 8 bases. DNA of the CDR3: TGTGCCACCTGGGACAGGCTTGAAGTAGTAGATTGGATCAAGACGTTT. It specifies CATWDRLEVVDWIKTF.

This chain uses TRGV11 with TRGJP1. TRGV11 is known as an ORF, though its function is uncertain. Trimming took 15 bases from V and 0 from J; bases not matched to a gene: 22. The CDR3 has 18 amino acids. CDR3 bases: TGTGCCGCTGGATTAGGGGGGTGGGGTAATACCACTGGTTGGTTCAAGATATTT. As protein: CAAGLGGWGNTTGWFKIF.

This clone occurred once. The chain is built from TRGV10 and TRGJP1. TRGV10 is placed among ORFs of uncertain function. Trimming at V came to 8 bases and at J to 7 bases, leaving 20 bases not matched to a gene. This CDR3 contains 17 residues. The CDR3 reads CAAWGIGEIPLGWFKIF. The CDR3 region has the DNA TGTGCTGCGTGGGGGATTGGGGAAATACCACTTGGTTGGTTCAAGATATTT.

The chain joins TRGV8 to TRGJP1. Per the germline V gene, CDR1 is VENAVY and CDR2 is YDSYNSRV. CDR3 length: 14 residues. CDR3 sequence (DNA): TGTGCACCTGGGATAGGGGCCACTGGTTGGTTCAAGATATTT. Residues: CAPGIGATGWFKIF.

The chain couples TRGV9 to TRGJ1 or TRGJ2. Germline assignment: CDR1 GITISATS and CDR2 ISYDGTV (reference sequence). The length of the CDR3 is 15 residues. Trimming cost V 6 bases and J 3 bases; bases outside gene matches: 14. The chain's CDR3 is CALWSRPRVYYKKLF. The CDR3 coding sequence is TGTGCCTTGTGGTCTCGCCCCAGAGTTTATTATAAGAAACTCTTT.

This clone appeared a few times. The gene calls are TRGV9 and TRGJ1 or TRGJ2. V lost 5 bases to trimming and J lost 11 bases; unmatched junction nucleotides: 12. CDR1 GITISATS and CDR2 ISYDGTV come from the germline V gene (reference sequence). This CDR3 has 12 residues. The DNA for the CDR3 is TGTGCCTTGTGGGCCCAATTTGGGGAGAAACTCTTT. Translated: CALWAQFGEKLF.

This clone has just one count. The chain is built from TRGV10 and TRGJ1 or TRGJ2. TRGV10 is an ORF, and what it does is uncertain. The CDR3 sequence is 15 residues long. Trimming cost V 8 bases and J 4 bases; bases outside gene matches: 15. In DNA, the CDR3 is TGTGCTGCGTGGGATTCCGGACTCCACTATTATAAGAAACTCTTT. It translates to CAAWDSGLHYYKKLF.

Within the sample, this clone is large (0.1 to 1%). V gene TRGV2 combines with J gene TRGJ1 or TRGJ2. The ends lost 0 bases at V and 4 bases at J; junction bases unmatched: 3. The CDR3 loop spans 13 amino acids. Germline V gene data show CDR1 as EGSNGY and CDR2 as YDSYNSKV. CDR3 in DNA: TGTGCCACCTGGGACGGGTTCTATTATAAGAAACTCTTT. This translates into CATWDGFYYKKLF.

The genes are TRGV3 and TRGJ1 or TRGJ2. This CDR3 region has 13 residues. Germline values: CDR1 VTNTFY, CDR2 YDVSTARD (reference sequence). V shed 12 bases, J shed 10 bases, and the junction held 21 bases outside the gene matches. CDR3: CADLGRGIIKKLF. DNA for the CDR3: TGTGCCGACCTGGGACGAGGAATTATAAAGAAACTCTTT.

This clone was counted only a few times. This sequence joins TRGV2 and TRGJ1 or TRGJ2. Germline V gene lookup returns CDR1 EGSNGY and CDR2 YDSYNSKV. The J segment lost 3 bases and the V segment lost 2 bases, leaving 1 base of the junction unmatched. The CDR3 has 12 amino acids. This chain's CDR3 is CATWDVYYKKLF. The CDR3 coding sequence is TGTGCCACCTGGGACGTTTATTATAAGAAACTCTTT.

The rearrangement links TRGV8 to TRGJ1 or TRGJ2. The germline V gene has CDR1 VENAVY and CDR2 YDSYNSRV. The CDR3 covers 12 residues. The CDR3 sequence is CAPGQIYYKKLF. As DNA, the CDR3 is TGTGCACCTGGGCAGATTTATTATAAGAAACTCTTT.

The CDR3 DNA is TGTGCCACCTGGGACGGGAGGGGGCATTATTATAAGAAACTCTTT. Its protein product is CATWDGRGHYYKKLF. V usage is TRGV2 and J usage is TRGJ1 or TRGJ2. Germline lookup yields CDR1 EGSNGY and CDR2 YDSYNSKV. This CDR3 contains 15 residues. The trim removed 0 bases at V and 2 bases at J, leaving 7 bases unmatched.

Note on this clone: This may arise from a read error, as a much more abundant clone is one base away. The genes are TRGV8 and TRGJP1. Matching the DNA end better, TRGJP makes the J call doubtful. The germline V gene encodes CDR1 VENAVY and CDR2 YDSYNSRV. This CDR3 region has 16 residues. The CDR3 coding sequence is TGTGCCACCTGGGATAGTAAAGGGGGAGCTGGTTGGTTCAAGGTATTT. Amino acid sequence: CATWDSKGGAGWFKVF.